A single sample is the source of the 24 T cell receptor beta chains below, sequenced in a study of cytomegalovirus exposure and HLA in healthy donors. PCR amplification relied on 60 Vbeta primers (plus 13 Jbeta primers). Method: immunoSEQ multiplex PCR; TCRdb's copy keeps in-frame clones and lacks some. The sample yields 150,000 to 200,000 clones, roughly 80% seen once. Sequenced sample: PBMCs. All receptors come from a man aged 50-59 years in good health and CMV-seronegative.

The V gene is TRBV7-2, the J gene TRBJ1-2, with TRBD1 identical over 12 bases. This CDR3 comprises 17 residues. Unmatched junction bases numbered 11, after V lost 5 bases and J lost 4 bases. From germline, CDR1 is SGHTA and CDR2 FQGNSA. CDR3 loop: CASSRTGQGAAVYGYTF. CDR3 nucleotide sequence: TGTGCCAGCAGCCGTACGGGACAGGGGGCGGCGGTCTATGGCTACACCTTC.

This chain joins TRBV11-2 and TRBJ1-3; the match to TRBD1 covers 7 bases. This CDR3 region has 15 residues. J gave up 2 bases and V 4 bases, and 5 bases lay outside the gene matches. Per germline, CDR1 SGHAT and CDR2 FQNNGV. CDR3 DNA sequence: TGTGCCAGCAGCTCGGCGACAGGGCCTGGAAACACCATATATTTT. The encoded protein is CASSSATGPGNTIYF. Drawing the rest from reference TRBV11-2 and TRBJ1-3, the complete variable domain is EAGVAQSPRYKIIEKRQSVAFWCNPISGHATLYWYQQILGQGPKLLIQFQNNGVVDDSQLPKDRFSAERLKGVDSTLKIQPAKLEDSAVYLCASSSATGPGNTIYFGEGSWLTVV.

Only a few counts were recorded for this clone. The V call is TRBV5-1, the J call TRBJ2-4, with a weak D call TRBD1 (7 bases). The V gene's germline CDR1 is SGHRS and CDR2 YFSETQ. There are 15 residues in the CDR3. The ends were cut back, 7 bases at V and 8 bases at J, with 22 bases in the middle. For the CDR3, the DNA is TGCGCCAGCTGCTCAGGGGGGCTTAATGGGGACATTCAGTACTTC. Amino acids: CASCSGGLNGDIQYF.

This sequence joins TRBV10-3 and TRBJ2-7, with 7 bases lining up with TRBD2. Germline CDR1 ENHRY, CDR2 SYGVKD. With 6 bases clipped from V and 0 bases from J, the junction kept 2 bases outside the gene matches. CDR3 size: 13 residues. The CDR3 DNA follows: TGTGCCATCAGCGGGGGGACCTCCTACGAGCAGTACTTC. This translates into CAISGGTSYEQYF.

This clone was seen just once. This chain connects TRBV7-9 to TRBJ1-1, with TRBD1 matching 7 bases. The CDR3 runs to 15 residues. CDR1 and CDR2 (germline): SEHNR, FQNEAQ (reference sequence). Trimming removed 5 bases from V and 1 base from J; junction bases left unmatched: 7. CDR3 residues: CASSTTGRGNTEAFF. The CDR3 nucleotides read TGTGCCAGCAGCACGACAGGGCGAGGGAACACTGAAGCTTTCTTT.

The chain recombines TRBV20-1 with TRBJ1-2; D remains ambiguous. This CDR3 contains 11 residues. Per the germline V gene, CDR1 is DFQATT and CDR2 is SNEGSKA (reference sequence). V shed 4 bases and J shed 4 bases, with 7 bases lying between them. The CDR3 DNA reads TGCAGTGCTACTGACACCTATGGCTACACCTTC. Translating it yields CSATDTYGYTF.

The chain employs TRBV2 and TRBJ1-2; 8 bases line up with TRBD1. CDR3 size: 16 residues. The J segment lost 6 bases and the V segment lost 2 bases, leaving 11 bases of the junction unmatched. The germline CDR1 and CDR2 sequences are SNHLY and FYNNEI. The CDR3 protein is CASSEKSAGGGHGYTF. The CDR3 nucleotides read TGTGCCAGCAGTGAAAAGTCGGCAGGGGGCGGTCATGGCTACACCTTC. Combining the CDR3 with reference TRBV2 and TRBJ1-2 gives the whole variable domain EPEVTQTPSHQVTQMGQEVILRCVPISNHLYFYWYRQILGQKVEFLVSFYNNEISEKSEIFDDQFSVERPDGSNFTLKIRSTKLEDSAMYFCASSEKSAGGGHGYTFGSGTRLTVV.

The CDR3 DNA reads as TGTGCCAGCTCACCAGACAGGACAGGGTACGAGCAGTACTTC. This sequence encodes CASSPDRTGYEQYF. V and J are TRBV18 and TRBJ2-7; 8 nucleotides line up with TRBD1. V shed 2 bases and J 4 bases; nucleotides not matched to a gene: 4. The germline V gene encodes CDR1 KGHSH and CDR2 LQKENI. This CDR3 region has 14 residues.

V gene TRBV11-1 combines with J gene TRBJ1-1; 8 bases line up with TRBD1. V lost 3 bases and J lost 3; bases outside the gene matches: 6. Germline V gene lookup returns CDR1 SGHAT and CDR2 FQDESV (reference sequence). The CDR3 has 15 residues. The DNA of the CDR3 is TGTGCCAGCAGCTTTGACAGGGGTCACTACACTGAAGCTTTCTTT. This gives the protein CASSFDRGHYTEAFF.

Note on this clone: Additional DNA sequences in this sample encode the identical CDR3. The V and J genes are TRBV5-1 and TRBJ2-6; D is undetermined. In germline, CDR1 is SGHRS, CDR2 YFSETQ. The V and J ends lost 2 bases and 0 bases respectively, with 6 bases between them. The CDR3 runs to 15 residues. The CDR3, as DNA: TGCGCCAGCAGCTTCGACTCCTCTGGGGCCAACGTCCTGACTTTC. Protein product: CASSFDSSGANVLTF.

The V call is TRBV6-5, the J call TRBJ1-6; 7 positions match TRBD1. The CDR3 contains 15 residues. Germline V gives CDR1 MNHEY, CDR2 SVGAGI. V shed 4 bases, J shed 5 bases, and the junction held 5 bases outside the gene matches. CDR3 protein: CASSSHGQDNSPLHF. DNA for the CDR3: TGTGCCAGCAGTTCACACGGACAGGATAATTCACCCCTCCACTTT.

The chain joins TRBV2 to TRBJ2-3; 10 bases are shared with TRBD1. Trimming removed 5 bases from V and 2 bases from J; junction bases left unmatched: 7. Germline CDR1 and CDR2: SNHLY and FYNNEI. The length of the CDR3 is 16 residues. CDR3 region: CASSFAGTGVTDTQYF. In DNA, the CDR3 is TGTGCCAGCAGTTTTGCCGGGACAGGGGTCACAGATACGCAGTATTTT.

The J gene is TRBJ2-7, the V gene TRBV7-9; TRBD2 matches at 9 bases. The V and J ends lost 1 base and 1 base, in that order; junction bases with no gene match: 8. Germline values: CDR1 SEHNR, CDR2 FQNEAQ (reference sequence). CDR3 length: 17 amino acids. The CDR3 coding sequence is TGTGCCAGCAGCTTAGAAGGGGGCCTAGCGGGGTCCTACGAGCAGTACTTC. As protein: CASSLEGGLAGSYEQYF. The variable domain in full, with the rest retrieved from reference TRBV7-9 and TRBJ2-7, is DTGVSQNPRHKITKRGQNVTFRCDPISEHNRLYWYRQTLGQGPEFLTYFQNEAQLEKSRLLSDRFSAERPKGSFSTLEIQRTEQGDSAMYLCASSLEGGLAGSYEQYFGPGTRLTVT.

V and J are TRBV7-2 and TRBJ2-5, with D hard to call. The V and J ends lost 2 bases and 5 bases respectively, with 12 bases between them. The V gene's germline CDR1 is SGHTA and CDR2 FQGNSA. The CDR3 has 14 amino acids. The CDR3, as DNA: TGTGCCAGCAGCTTAAGGTCAGACAAGGAGACCCAGTACTTC. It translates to CASSLRSDKETQYF.

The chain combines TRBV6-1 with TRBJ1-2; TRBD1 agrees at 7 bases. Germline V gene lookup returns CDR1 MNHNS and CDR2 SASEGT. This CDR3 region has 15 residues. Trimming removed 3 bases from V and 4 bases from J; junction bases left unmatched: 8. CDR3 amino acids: CASSDPTGRSYGYTF. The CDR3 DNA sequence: TGTGCCAGCAGTGATCCGACAGGGCGGAGCTATGGCTACACCTTC.

The CDR3 loop is CASSQLPGRVRNTQYF. The CDR3, as DNA: TGTGCCAGCTCACAACTCCCGGGTCGGGTACGAAATACGCAGTATTTT. V usage is TRBV18 and J usage is TRBJ2-3, with no clear D. Germline CDR1 reads KGHSH; CDR2 reads LQKENI. The CDR3 sequence is 16 residues long. The germline V and J ends were trimmed by 4 bases and 7 bases, with 21 bases remaining between them.

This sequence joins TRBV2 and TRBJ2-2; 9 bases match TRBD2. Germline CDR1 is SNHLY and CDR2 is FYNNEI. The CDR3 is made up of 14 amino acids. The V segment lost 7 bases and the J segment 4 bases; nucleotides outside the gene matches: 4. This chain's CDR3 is CASTGSGGTGELFF. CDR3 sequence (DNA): TGTGCCAGCACGGGTAGCGGGGGCACCGGGGAGCTGTTTTTT.

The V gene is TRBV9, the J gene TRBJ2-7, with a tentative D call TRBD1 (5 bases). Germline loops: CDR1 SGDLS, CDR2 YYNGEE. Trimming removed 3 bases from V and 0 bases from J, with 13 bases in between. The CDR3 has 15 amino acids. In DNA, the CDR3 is TGTGCCAGCAGCGAGGATGGAGACAGCTCCTACGAGCAGTACTTC. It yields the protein CASSEDGDSSYEQYF.

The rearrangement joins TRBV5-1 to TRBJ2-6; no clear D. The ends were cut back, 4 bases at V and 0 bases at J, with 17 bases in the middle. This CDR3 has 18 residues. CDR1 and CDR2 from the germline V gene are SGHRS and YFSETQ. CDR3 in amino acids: CASSEVTPLGSGANVLTF. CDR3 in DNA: TGCGCCAGCAGCGAGGTGACCCCTTTAGGCTCTGGGGCCAACGTCCTGACTTTC.

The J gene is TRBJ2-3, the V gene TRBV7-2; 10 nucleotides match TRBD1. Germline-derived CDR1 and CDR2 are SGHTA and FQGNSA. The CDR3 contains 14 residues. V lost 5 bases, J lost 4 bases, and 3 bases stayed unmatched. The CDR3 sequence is CASSPDRGADTQYF. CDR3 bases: TGTGCCAGCAGCCCGGACAGGGGGGCAGATACGCAGTATTTT.

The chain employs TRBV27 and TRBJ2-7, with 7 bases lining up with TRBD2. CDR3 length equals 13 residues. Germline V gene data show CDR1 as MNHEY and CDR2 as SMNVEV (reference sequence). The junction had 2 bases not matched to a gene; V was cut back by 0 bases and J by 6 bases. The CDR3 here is CASSLSRGSEQYF. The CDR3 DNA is TGTGCCAGCAGTTTATCGCGGGGGAGCGAGCAGTACTTC.

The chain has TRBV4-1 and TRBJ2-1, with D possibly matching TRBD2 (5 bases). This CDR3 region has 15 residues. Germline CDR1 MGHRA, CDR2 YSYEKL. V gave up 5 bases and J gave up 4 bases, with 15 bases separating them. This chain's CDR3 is CASSDKMEVYNEQFF. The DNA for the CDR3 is TGCGCCAGCAGCGACAAAATGGAGGTTTACAATGAGCAGTTCTTC.

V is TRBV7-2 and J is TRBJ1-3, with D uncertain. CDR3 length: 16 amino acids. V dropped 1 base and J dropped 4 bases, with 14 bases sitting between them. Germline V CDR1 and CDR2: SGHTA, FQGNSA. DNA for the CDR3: TGTGCCAGCAGCTTAGTACCTACCACTTACGGAAACACCATATATTTT. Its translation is CASSLVPTTYGNTIYF.

CDR3 region: CASSDSLGLAGGRPDTQYF. CDR3 DNA sequence: TGCGCCAGCAGTGATTCCCTCGGACTAGCGGGGGGGCGGCCAGATACGCAGTATTTT. This chain joins TRBV10-2 and TRBJ2-3; 15 nucleotides align to TRBD2. The CDR3 runs 19 residues. J gave up 4 bases and V 3 bases, and 11 bases lay outside the gene matches. CDR1 is WSHSY, CDR2 SAAADI, per germline.